Included here is one T cell receptor beta chain sequence, with context. The V end was cut by 4 bases, the J end by 5 bases, with 14 bases between. From germline, CDR1 is SQVTM and CDR2 ANQGSEA. This CDR3 is 13 amino acids long. Clones were read by immunoSEQ multiplex PCR, and TCRdb kept only the in-frame ones, dropping some. The sample includes about 77,000 clones, over 75% of them seen just once. The sample belongs to a study of T cell changes during pregnancy in multiple sclerosis. The sequence was obtained from a female donor with multiple sclerosis, enrolled in a pregnancy study. The chain joins TRBV29-1 to TRBJ1-1, with D possibly matching TRBD1 (6 bases). The source was peripheral blood, collected before pregnancy. CDR3 nucleotide sequence: TGCAGCGTTGCTTACAGGGTGATGACTGAAGCTTTCTTT. Residues: CSVAYRVMTEAFF.